Sequencing of this T cell receptor (beta chain) was carried out in a study of blood T cell repertoires in COVID-19. Study overall: Sites in the United States, Italy and Spain provided acute and convalescent COVID-19 samples. The cDNA or gDNA used as material had been derived from T cells, B-cell-depleted T cells, or PBMCs.

The CDR3 length is 18 residues. Authors' methods: Estimates of nucleated cell counts were drawn from the amplification of reference gene primers. Generated by immunoSEQ multiplex PCR, the TCRdb table keeps only in-frame clones and is missing some. V and J calls and clone size are those listed in that table; D and trimming were worked out from the DNA. The sample shows under 300,000 clones, around 90% of them seen only once. This TCR was sampled from a man in his 60s who had recovered from COVID-19. What was sequenced was peripheral blood. This chain connects TRBV21-1 to TRBJ2-2; TRBD1, the table's D call, was not compared with the DNA. TRBV21-1 is tagged as a pseudogene. This CDR3 reads CASSKGQSGTDNTGELFF. The CDR3 coding sequence is TGTGCCAGCAGCAAAGGTCAATCCGGGACAGATAACACCGGGGAGCTGTTTTTT.